This TCR beta chain is drawn from a study of blood T cell repertoires in COVID-19. Measured with immunoSEQ multiplex PCR; TCRdb has only the in-frame clones, and not every one. The repertoire consists of fewer than 110,000 clones, with about three quarters occurring once and the leading ten covering 4% to 5.5%. The V gene lost 6 bases and the J gene lost 6 bases, with 15 bases spanning the gap. CDR1 is SGHTS and CDR2 is YDEGEE in the germline V gene. This CDR3 is built from 13 residues. V usage is TRBV5-8 and J usage is TRBJ2-5; possibly TRBD2 for D (6 bases). Material: peripheral blood. This receptor was identified in a man in his 70s with acute or convalescent COVID-19. In DNA, the CDR3 is TGTGCCAGCATAAGAGGAGGGGACCAGACCCAGTACTTC. Protein: CASIRGGDQTQYF.